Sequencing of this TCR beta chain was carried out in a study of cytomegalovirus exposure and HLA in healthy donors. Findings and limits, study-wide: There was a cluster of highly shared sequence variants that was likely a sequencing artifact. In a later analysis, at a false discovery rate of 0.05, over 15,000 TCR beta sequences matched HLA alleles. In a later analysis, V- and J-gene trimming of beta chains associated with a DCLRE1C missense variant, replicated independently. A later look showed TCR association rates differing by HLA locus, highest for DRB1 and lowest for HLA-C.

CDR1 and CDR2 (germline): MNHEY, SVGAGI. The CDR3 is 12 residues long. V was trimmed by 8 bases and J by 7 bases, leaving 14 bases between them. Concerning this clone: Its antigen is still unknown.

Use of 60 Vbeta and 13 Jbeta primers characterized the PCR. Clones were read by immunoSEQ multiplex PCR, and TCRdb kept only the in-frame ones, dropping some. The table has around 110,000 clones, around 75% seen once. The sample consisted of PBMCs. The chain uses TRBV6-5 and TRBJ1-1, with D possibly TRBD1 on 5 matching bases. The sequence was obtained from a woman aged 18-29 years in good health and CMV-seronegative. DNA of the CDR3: TGTGCCAGCTCTATAAAGGGGCTTGAAGCTTTCTTT. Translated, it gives CASSIKGLEAFF.